The 20 T cell receptor beta chains below were found in one sample sequenced in a study of long-term antiretroviral therapy in people with HIV. Researchers report immunoSEQ v3.0 was run at survey level. The protocol was immunoSEQ multiplex PCR, while the TCRdb copy is restricted to in-frame clones and leaves out a portion. The sample holds some 18,000 clones, about 84% seen once. This specimen was unsorted PBMCs, taken 0.1 years before starting antiretroviral therapy. The receptors derive from a man aged 18 to 30 with HIV.

V and J are TRBV5-1 and TRBJ1-1, with 7 bases aligning to TRBD1. The V gene's germline CDR1 is SGHRS and CDR2 YFSETQ. The CDR3 sequence is 18 residues long. The V gene end was trimmed by 0 bases and the J gene end by 1 base; junction bases not matched to a gene: 12. This chain's CDR3 is CASSLGLEDRVKNTEAFF. CDR3 nucleotides: TGCGCCAGCAGCTTGGGGTTAGAAGACAGGGTAAAGAACACTGAAGCTTTCTTT.

This chain connects TRBV18 to TRBJ2-5; D call uncertain. The CDR3 runs 12 residues. Deletions cut 6 bases from V and 0 bases from J, with 5 bases between. Germline CDR1 and CDR2: KGHSH and LQKENI. The CDR3, as DNA: TGTGCCAGCTCTCGAAACCAAGAGACCCAGTACTTC. Protein sequence: CASSRNQETQYF.

The J gene is TRBJ1-5, the V gene TRBV27; D remains unclear. The germline gives CDR1 MNHEY, CDR2 SMNVEV (reference sequence). V was pared by 4 bases and J by 1 base, with 11 bases between. This CDR3 contains 15 residues. The CDR3 region has the DNA TGTGCCAGCAGTTCTAAGGACGGGAGCAATCAGCCCCAGCATTTT. This sequence encodes CASSSKDGSNQPQHF.

The chain recombines TRBV18 with TRBJ2-7; 10 bases agree with TRBD1. The V and J ends lost 4 bases and 1 base, in that order; junction bases with no gene match: 4. The CDR3 spans 15 residues. Germline assignment: CDR1 KGHSH and CDR2 LQKENI. DNA of the CDR3: TGTGCCAGCTCACGACCGGGACAGGGGTCCTACGAGCAGTACTTC. This codes for CASSRPGQGSYEQYF.

The J gene is TRBJ2-7, the V gene TRBV4-2; D possibly matches TRBD1 or TRBD2 (6 bases each). V was clipped by 0 bases and J by 3 bases, with 15 bases between them. The CDR3 is made up of 16 amino acids. Looked up from germline, CDR1 is LGHNA and CDR2 is YNFKEQ. The CDR3 nucleotides read TGTGCCAGCAGCCAAGATTTCCCGGGGGCGAACTACGAGCAGTACTTC. Translated, it gives CASSQDFPGANYEQYF.

A single count supports this clone. The rearrangement joins TRBV6-1 to TRBJ1-5; D is ambiguous. Germline CDR1 reads MNHNS; CDR2 reads SASEGT. Deletions cut 1 base from V and 2 bases from J, with 12 bases between. The CDR3 is 16 residues long. CDR3 nucleotides: TGTGCCAGCAGTGAAGAAATCAGTAGGGGCAATCAGCCCCAGCATTTT. Translation gives CASSEEISRGNQPQHF.

This clone was picked up one time. The V gene is TRBV6-4, the J gene TRBJ1-1, with D possibly TRBD1 on 5 matching bases. Germline V CDR1 and CDR2: MRHNA, SNTAGT. There are 14 residues in the CDR3. The ends were cut back, 0 bases at V and 4 bases at J, with 9 bases in the middle. The CDR3 DNA reads as TGTGCCAGCAGTGACTCGAGTGGGGGCACTGAAGCTTTCTTT. Translation gives CASSDSSGGTEAFF.

This chain joins TRBV10-3 and TRBJ1-1; 9 positions agree with TRBD1. Germline V gene lookup returns CDR1 ENHRY and CDR2 SYGVKD. V lost 5 bases to trimming and J lost 7 bases; unmatched junction nucleotides: 2. The CDR3 sequence is 12 residues long. For the CDR3, the DNA is TGTGCCATCAGTTTGGACAGGGGTGAAGCTTTCTTT. This gives the protein CAISLDRGEAFF.

The chain has TRBV7-9 and TRBJ2-7; no clear D gene. The CDR3 has 14 residues. Germline CDR1 is SEHNR and CDR2 is FQNEAQ (reference sequence). Trimming shortened V by 5 bases and J by 2 bases, and 13 bases separated the two germline ends. The DNA for the CDR3 is TGTGCCAGCAGCCTTCAGACATACCCCTACGAGCAGTACTTC. Encoded protein: CASSLQTYPYEQYF.

The chain employs TRBV11-2 and TRBJ2-1; 8 positions agree with TRBD2. Germline trimming cut 2 bases from V and 8 bases from J; bases unmatched to any gene: 8. The CDR3 length is 15 residues. Germline CDR1 is SGHAT and CDR2 is FQNNGV. CDR3 protein: CASSLREGPSYEQFF. The CDR3 DNA reads TGTGCCAGCAGCTTACGGGAGGGCCCGAGTTATGAGCAGTTCTTC.

The V and J genes are TRBV19 and TRBJ2-1, with TRBD1 identical over 8 bases. Trimming at V came to 5 bases and at J to 7 bases, leaving 4 bases not matched to a gene. This CDR3 has 13 amino acids. Germline V CDR1 and CDR2: LNHDA, SQIVND (reference sequence). The DNA of the CDR3 is TGTGCCAGTAGTGTAGGACAGGGAAATGAGCAGTTCTTC. Protein product: CASSVGQGNEQFF. Full variable domain (missing parts from reference TRBV19 and TRBJ2-1): DGGITQSPKYLFRKEGQNVTLSCEQNLNHDAMYWYRQDPGQGLRLIYYSQIVNDFQKGDIAEGYSVSREKKESFPLTVTSAQKNPTAFYLCASSVGQGNEQFFGPGTRLTVL.

This clone showed up just once. This specimen includes other DNA sequences encoding the same CDR3. This chain links TRBV6-6 with TRBJ2-5; weak D call: TRBD2 (6 bases). The CDR3 extends over 14 amino acids. Trimming shortened V by 2 bases and J by 4 bases, and 11 bases separated the two germline ends. Germline CDR1 and CDR2: MNHNY and SVGAGI (reference sequence). The CDR3 region is CASSYVGGGETQYF. The CDR3, as DNA: TGTGCCAGCAGTTACGTGGGAGGCGGAGAGACCCAGTACTTC.

The chain links TRBV30 to TRBJ1-2; D remains unclear. CDR1 GTSNPN and CDR2 SVGIG come from the germline V gene (reference sequence). Trimming stripped 5 bases from V and 2 bases from J, with 21 bases between. The CDR3 runs to 16 residues. For the CDR3, the DNA is TGTGCCTGGGGATACTCGGGAGGGCAGTGGAACTATGGCTACACCTTC. The encoded protein is CAWGYSGGQWNYGYTF.

The V gene is TRBV18, the J gene TRBJ2-5; 9 nucleotides line up with TRBD1. Per germline, CDR1 KGHSH and CDR2 LQKENI. The CDR3 totals 15 residues. Trimming removed 6 bases from V and 0 bases from J; junction bases left unmatched: 5. The CDR3 loop reads CASSRGTGYQETQYF. The DNA for the CDR3 is TGTGCCAGCTCCCGCGGGACAGGGTACCAAGAGACCCAGTACTTC.

The V gene is TRBV9, the J gene TRBJ2-1; 9 nucleotides line up with TRBD1. This CDR3 comprises 15 residues. V shed 1 base and J 5 bases; nucleotides not matched to a gene: 4. Germline-derived CDR1 and CDR2 are SGDLS and YYNGEE. The CDR3 DNA follows: TGTGCCAGCAGCGTATTGGGACAGGGCCACAATGAGCAGTTCTTC. This sequence encodes CASSVLGQGHNEQFF.

In this sample, this clone turned up once. V and J are TRBV28 and TRBJ1-5; D is ambiguous. Germline V gene lookup returns CDR1 MDHEN and CDR2 SYDVKM. Trimming removed 7 bases from V and 5 bases from J, with 9 bases in between. This CDR3 is built from 12 residues. The CDR3 sequence: CASTWTDQPQHF. CDR3 bases: TGTGCCAGCACCTGGACGGATCAGCCCCAGCATTTT.

This sequence joins TRBV19 and TRBJ1-1, with TRBD1 matching over 7 bases. This CDR3 contains 14 residues. J gave up 0 bases and V 7 bases, and 5 bases lay outside the gene matches. The germline V gene encodes CDR1 LNHDA and CDR2 SQIVND (reference sequence). CDR3 in amino acids: CASIRTGVNTEAFF. Written as DNA, the CDR3 is TGTGCCAGTATACGCACAGGGGTGAACACTGAAGCTTTCTTT.

The genes are TRBV28 and TRBJ2-7; D gene uncertain. V shed 8 bases and J shed 0 bases, with 11 bases lying between them. Germline CDR1 reads MDHEN; CDR2 reads SYDVKM. The CDR3 is 13 amino acids. CDR3 sequence: CASFDRSSYEQYF. In DNA form, the CDR3 reads TGTGCCAGCTTCGACCGAAGCTCCTACGAGCAGTACTTC.

The V call is TRBV27, the J call TRBJ2-3, with D unresolved. The V end was cut by 5 bases, the J end by 0 bases, with 9 bases between. CDR3 size: 14 residues. In germline, CDR1 is MNHEY, CDR2 SMNVEV (reference sequence). This CDR3 is CASSPYSSTDTQYF. The CDR3 nucleotides are TGTGCCAGCAGTCCCTATTCTAGCACAGATACGCAGTATTTT.

The chain has TRBV6-6 and TRBJ2-1, with unresolved D. Germline V lookup: CDR1 MNHNY, CDR2 SVGAGI (reference sequence). This CDR3 spans 13 amino acids. Trimming pared 4 bases from V and 8 bases from J, leaving 12 bases between. CDR3 sequence reads: CASSSGLVDEQFF. The DNA of the CDR3 is TGTGCCAGCAGTTCCGGCCTGGTCGATGAGCAGTTCTTC.